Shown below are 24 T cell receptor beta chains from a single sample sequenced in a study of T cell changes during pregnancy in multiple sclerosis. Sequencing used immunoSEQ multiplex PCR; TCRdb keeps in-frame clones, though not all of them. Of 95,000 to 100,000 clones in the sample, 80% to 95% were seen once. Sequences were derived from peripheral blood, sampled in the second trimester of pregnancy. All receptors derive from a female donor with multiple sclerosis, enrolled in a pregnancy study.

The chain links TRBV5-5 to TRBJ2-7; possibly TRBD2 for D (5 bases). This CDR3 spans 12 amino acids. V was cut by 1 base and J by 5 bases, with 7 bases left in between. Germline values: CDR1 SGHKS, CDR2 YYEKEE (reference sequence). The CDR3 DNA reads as TGTGCCAGCAGCTTGAGCGGCGACGAGCAGTACTTC. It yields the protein CASSLSGDEQYF. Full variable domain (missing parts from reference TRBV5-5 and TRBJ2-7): DAGVTQSPTHLIKTRGQQVTLRCSPISGHKSVSWYQQVLGQGPQFIFQYYEKEERGRGNFPDRFSARQFPNYSSELNVNALLLGDSALYLCASSLSGDEQYFGPGTRLTVT.

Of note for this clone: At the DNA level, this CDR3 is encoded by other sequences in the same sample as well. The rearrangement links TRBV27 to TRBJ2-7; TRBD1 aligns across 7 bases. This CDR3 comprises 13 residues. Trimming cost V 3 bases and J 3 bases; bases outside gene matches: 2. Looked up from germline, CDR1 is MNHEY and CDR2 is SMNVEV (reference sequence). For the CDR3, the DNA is TGTGCCAGCAGTTTGGCAGGGGGCTACGAGCAGTACTTC. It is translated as CASSLAGGYEQYF.

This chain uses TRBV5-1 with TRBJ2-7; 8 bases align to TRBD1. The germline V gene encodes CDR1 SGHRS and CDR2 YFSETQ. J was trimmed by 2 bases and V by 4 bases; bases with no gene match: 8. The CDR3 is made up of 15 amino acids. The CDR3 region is CASSPRTGSAYEQYF. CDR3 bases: TGCGCCAGCAGCCCGAGGACAGGGAGTGCCTACGAGCAGTACTTC.

The CDR3 DNA follows: TGCGCCAGCAGCTTGATCGGGGGAACGGGCTCTGGGGCCAACGTCCTGACTTTC. This gives the protein CASSLIGGTGSGANVLTF. This chain uses TRBV5-1 with TRBJ2-6, with D tentatively TRBD2 (6 bases). V was trimmed by 1 base and J by 0 bases, leaving 14 bases between them. Germline values: CDR1 SGHRS, CDR2 YFSETQ. The CDR3 is made up of 18 amino acids.

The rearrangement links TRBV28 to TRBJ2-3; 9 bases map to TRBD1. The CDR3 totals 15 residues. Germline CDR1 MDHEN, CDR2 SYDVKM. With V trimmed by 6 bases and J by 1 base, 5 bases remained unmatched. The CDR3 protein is CASRIQGARTDTQYF. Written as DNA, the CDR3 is TGTGCCAGCAGAATACAGGGGGCCCGCACAGATACGCAGTATTTT.

CDR3 sequence reads: CASTGEVSGTSGRGNEQFF. DNA of the CDR3: TGTGCCAGCACGGGAGAAGTATCCGGGACTAGCGGGAGGGGCAATGAGCAGTTCTTC. The gene calls are TRBV4-2 and TRBJ2-1, with 16 bases that match TRBD2. CDR1 is LGHNA and CDR2 is YNFKEQ in the germline V gene. This CDR3 contains 19 residues. The J segment lost 6 bases and the V segment lost 7 bases, leaving 15 bases of the junction unmatched.

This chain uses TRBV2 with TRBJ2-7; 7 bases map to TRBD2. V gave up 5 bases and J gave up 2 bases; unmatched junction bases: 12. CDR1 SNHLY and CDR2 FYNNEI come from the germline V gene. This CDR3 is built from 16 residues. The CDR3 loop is CASSQTLREGTYEQYF. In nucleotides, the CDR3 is TGTGCCAGCAGTCAAACGCTAAGGGAGGGTACCTACGAGCAGTACTTC.

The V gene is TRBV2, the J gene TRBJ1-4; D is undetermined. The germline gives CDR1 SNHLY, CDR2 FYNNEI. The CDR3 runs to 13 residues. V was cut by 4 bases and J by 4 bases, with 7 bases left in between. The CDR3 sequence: CASSAQDNEKLFF. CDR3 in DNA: TGTGCCAGCAGTGCCCAGGATAATGAAAAACTGTTTTTT.

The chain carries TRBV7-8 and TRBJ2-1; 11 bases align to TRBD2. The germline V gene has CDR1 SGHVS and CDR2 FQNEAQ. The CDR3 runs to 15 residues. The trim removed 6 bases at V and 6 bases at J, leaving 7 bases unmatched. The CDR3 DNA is TGTGCCAGCAGTTGGTCTAGCGGGAGGACCAATGAGCAGTTCTTC. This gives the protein CASSWSSGRTNEQFF.

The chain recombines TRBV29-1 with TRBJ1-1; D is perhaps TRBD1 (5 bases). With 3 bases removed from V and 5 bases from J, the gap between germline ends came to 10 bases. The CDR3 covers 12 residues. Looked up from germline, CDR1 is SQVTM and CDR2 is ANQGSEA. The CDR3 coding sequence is TGCAGCGTTGATCTGGGGGGGACTGAAGCTTTCTTT. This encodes CSVDLGGTEAFF.

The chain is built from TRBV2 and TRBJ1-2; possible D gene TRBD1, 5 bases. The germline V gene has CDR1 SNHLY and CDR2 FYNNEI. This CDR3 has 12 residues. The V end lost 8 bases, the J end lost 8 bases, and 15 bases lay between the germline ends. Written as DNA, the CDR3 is TGTGCCAGCGGAAAGGGGCAACGGGGCTACACCTTC. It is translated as CASGKGQRGYTF.

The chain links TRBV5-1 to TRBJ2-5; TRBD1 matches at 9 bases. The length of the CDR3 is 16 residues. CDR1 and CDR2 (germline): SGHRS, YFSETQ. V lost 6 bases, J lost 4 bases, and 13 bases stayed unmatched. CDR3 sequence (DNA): TGCGCCAGCAAGGGAGGAGGACAGGGGAGGGGAGAGACCCAGTACTTC. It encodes CASKGGGQGRGETQYF. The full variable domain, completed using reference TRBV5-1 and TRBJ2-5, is KAGVTQTPRYLIKTRGQQVTLSCSPISGHRSVSWYQQTPGQGLQFLFEYFSETQRNKGNFPGRFSGRQFSNSRSEMNVSTLELGDSALYLCASKGGGQGRGETQYFGPGTRLLVL.

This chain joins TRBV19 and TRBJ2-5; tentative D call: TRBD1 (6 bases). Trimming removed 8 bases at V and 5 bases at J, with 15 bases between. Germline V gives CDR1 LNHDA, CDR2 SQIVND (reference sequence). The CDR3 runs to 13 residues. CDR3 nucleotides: TGTGCCAGTGGGACGCCAGGGGCTGAGACCCAGTACTTC. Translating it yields CASGTPGAETQYF.

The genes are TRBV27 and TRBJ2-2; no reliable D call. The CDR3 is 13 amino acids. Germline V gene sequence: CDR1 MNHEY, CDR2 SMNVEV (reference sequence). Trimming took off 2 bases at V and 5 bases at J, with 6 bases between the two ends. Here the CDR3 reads CASSLRRTGELFF. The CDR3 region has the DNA TGTGCCAGCAGTTTACGGAGAACCGGGGAGCTGTTTTTT.

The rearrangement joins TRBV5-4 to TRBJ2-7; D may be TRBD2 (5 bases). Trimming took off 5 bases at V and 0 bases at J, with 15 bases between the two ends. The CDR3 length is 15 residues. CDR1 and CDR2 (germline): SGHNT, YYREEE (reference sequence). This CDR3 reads CASSSPGSTSYEQYF. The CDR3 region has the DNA TGTGCCAGCAGTTCCCCTGGGAGTACCTCCTACGAGCAGTACTTC.

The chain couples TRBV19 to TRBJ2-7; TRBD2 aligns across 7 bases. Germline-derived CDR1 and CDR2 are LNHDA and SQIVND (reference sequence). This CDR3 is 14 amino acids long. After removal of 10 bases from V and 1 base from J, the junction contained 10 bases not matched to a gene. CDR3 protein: CATSHGGGSYEQYF. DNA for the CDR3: TGTGCCACCTCTCATGGGGGGGGGTCCTACGAGCAGTACTTC.

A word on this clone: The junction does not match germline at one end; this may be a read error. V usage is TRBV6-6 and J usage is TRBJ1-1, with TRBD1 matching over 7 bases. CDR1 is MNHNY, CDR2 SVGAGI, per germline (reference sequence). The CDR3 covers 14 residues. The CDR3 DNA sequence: TGTGCCAGCAGTTTCGGGACAGCGAACCCTGAAGCTTTCTTT. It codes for CASSFGTANPEAFF.

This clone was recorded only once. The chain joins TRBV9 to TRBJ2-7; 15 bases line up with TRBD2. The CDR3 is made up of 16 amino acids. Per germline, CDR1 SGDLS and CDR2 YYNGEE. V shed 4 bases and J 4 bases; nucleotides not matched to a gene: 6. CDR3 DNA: TGTGCCAGCAGCAAAGGACTAGCGGGAGGGCCATACGAGCAGTACTTC. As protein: CASSKGLAGGPYEQYF.

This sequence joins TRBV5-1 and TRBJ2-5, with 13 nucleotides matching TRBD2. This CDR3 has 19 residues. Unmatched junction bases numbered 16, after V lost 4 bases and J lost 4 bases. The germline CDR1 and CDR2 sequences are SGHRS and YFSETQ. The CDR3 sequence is CASSLRGGEGLAGRETQYF. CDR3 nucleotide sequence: TGCGCCAGCAGCCTGAGGGGGGGCGAGGGACTAGCGGGGAGAGAGACCCAGTACTTC.

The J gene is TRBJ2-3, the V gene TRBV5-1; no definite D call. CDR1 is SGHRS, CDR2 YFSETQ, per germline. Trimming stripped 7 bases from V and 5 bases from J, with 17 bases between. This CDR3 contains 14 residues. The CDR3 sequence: CASYSLRVEDTQYF. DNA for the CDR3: TGCGCCAGCTATTCCCTACGGGTTGAAGATACGCAGTATTTT.

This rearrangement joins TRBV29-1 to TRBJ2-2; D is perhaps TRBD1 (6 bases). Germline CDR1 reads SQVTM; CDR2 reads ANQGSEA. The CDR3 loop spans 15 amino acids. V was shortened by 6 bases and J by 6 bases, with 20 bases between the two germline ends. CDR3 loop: CSVLGHRERAGELFF. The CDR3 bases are TGCAGCGTCCTCGGGCACAGGGAAAGGGCCGGGGAGCTGTTTTTT.

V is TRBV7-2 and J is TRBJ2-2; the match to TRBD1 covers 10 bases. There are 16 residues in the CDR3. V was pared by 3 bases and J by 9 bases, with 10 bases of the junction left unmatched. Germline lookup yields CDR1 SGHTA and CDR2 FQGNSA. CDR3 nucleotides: TGTGCCAGCAGCTTGAGTCCGGGACAGGGGCACCGGGAGCTGTTTTTT. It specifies CASSLSPGQGHRELFF.

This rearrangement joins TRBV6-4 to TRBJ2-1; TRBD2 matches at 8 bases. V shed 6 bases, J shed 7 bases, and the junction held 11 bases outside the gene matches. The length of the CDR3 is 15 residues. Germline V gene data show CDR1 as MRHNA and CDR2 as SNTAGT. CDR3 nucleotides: TGTGCCAGCAGCCCAGCGGGAGAGCACGTTAATGAGCAGTTCTTC. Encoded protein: CASSPAGEHVNEQFF.

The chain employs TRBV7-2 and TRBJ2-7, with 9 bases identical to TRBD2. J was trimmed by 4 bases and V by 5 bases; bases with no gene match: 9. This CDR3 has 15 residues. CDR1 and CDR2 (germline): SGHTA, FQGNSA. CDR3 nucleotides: TGTGCCAGCAGCCCCAGGGTAGCGGGAGAGTACGAGCAGTACTTC. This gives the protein CASSPRVAGEYEQYF. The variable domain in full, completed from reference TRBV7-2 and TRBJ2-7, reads GAGVSQSPSNKVTEKGKDVELRCDPISGHTALYWYRQSLGQGLEFLIYFQGNSAPDKSGLPSDRFSAERTGGSVSTLTIQRTQQEDSAVYLCASSPRVAGEYEQYFGPGTRLTVT.